This entry lists 9 T cell receptor beta chains sequenced from one sample in a study of CD8 T cells in Susac syndrome. RNA, at about 0.5 to 1 ug, was reverse transcribed with random hexamers. TCRdb analysed the immunoSEQ multiplex PCR reads with MiXCR anew, one entry per CDR3 protein. The sample records hundreds of thousands of distinct CDR3 sequences, around 95% being singletons. Sample: CD4+ T cells from PBMCs. The source of these receptors is a human donor with multiple sclerosis.

This sequence joins TRBV3-1 and TRBJ2-1, with 8 nucleotides matching TRBD1. Germline values: CDR1 LGHDT, CDR2 YNNKEL (reference sequence). The CDR3 has 17 amino acids. The J segment lost 4 bases and the V segment lost 1 base, leaving 9 bases of the junction unmatched. In DNA form, the CDR3 reads TGTGCCAGCAGCCAAGTTCGGACAGGGCGACCTTACAATGAGCAGTTCTTC. It codes for CASSQVRTGRPYNEQFF.

This chain joins TRBV6-5 and TRBJ2-6; D remains unclear. This CDR3 has 15 residues. V gave up 6 bases and J gave up 0 bases, with 9 bases separating them. Germline CDR1 and CDR2: MNHEY and SVGAGI. The CDR3 DNA follows: TGTGCCAGCAGGGCTGAGGCCTCTGGGGCCAACGTCCTGACTTTC. Translation: CASRAEASGANVLTF.

The rearrangement uses TRBV7-9 and TRBJ1-6, with D unclear. Germline-derived CDR1 and CDR2 are SEHNR and FQNEAQ (reference sequence). Trimming removed 5 bases at V and 2 bases at J, with 7 bases between. This CDR3 region has 14 residues. The CDR3 DNA is TGTGCCAGCAGCCCGCAGACCTATAATTCACCCCTCCACTTT. This gives the protein CASSPQTYNSPLHF.

This clonotype was counted a single time. The chain links TRBV4-2 to TRBJ2-3; 8 bases are shared with TRBD2. The CDR3 totals 19 residues. Germline-derived CDR1 and CDR2 are LGHNA and YNFKEQ. Losses at the gene ends were 0 bases for V and 4 bases for J; bases not matched to a gene: 15. The CDR3 reads CASSQEHRAGGLGADTQYF. Here the CDR3 DNA reads TGTGCCAGCAGCCAAGAGCATCGGGCGGGGGGCCTCGGTGCAGATACGCAGTATTTT.

This clonotype was counted a single time. This chain uses TRBV25-1 with TRBJ2-3; tentatively, D is TRBD1 (5 bases). Trimming removed 6 bases at V and 2 bases at J, with 12 bases between. The germline CDR1 and CDR2 sequences are MGHDK and SYGVNS. This CDR3 contains 14 residues. CDR3 in amino acids: CASRGRVDTDTQYF. The DNA for the CDR3 is TGTGCCAGCAGGGGCAGGGTAGACACAGATACGCAGTATTTT.

The chain links TRBV29-1 to TRBJ2-3, with D tentatively TRBD1 (5 bases). Germline V gives CDR1 SQVTM, CDR2 ANQGSEA. The CDR3 covers 14 residues. Trimming removed 7 bases from V and 2 bases from J, with 16 bases in between. As DNA, the CDR3 is TGCAGCGCTAGGGGAATAACTGACACAGATACGCAGTATTTT. Protein sequence: CSARGITDTDTQYF.

This clonotype appeared once. CDR3 bases: TGTGCCAGCAGTGAAGGGACTCTCGGGGGGCAGTTCTTC. Its protein product is CASSEGTLGGQFF. This chain connects TRBV12-3 or TRBV12-4 to TRBJ2-1, with a possible D match to TRBD2 (6 bases). The CDR3 spans 13 residues. Trimming left V 5 bases short and J 12 bases short, with 17 bases between.

The chain recombines TRBV20-1 with TRBJ1-5; D call uncertain. V was pared by 4 bases and J by 6 bases, with 16 bases between. The CDR3 is 14 residues long. In germline, CDR1 is DFQATT, CDR2 SNEGSKA (reference sequence). The CDR3 DNA follows: TGCAGTGCTAATTCGGGCGCGGGCAGTCAGCCCCAGCATTTT. Translated, it gives CSANSGAGSQPQHF.

This chain connects TRBV25-1 to TRBJ1-1, with no clear D. CDR1 is MGHDK and CDR2 is SYGVNS in the germline V gene. The CDR3 has 13 residues. Trimming took 2 bases from V and 6 from J, leaving 10 bases between them. CDR3 amino acids: CASSEEGGSEAFF. For the CDR3, the DNA is TGTGCCAGCAGTGAAGAGGGCGGGTCTGAAGCTTTCTTT.